This T cell receptor (beta chain) was sequenced during a study of CD8 T cells in Susac syndrome. General study results and limits: The study's TCR sequencing and HLA analysis drew on a certain number of individuals. That number was acknowledged as relatively small.

When the RNA was reverse transcribed, random hexamers were used with an input of about 0.45 to 1 ug. Coverage of TCR beta CDR3 amplification by immunoSEQ multiplex PCR extended to 54 Vbeta and 13 Jbeta. TCRdb redid the calling of the immunoSEQ multiplex PCR reads with MiXCR, one entry per CDR3 protein. This table has over 150,000 distinct CDR3 sequences, around 96% appearing once. For this clonotype: No antigen is known for it.

The germline V gene encodes CDR1 SEHNR and CDR2 FQNEAQ (reference sequence). V gave up 8 bases and J gave up 5 bases, with 13 bases separating them. This CDR3 has 12 amino acids. The TCR sequence derives from a human donor with multiple sclerosis. J is TRBJ2-7 and V is TRBV7-9; D is possibly TRBD2 (6 bases). Specimen: CD4+ T cells from PBMCs. CDR3 in amino acids: CASGPSGHEQYF. The CDR3 nucleotides are TGTGCCAGCGGTCCCAGCGGGCACGAGCAGTACTTC.